This is a list of T cell receptor beta chains from one sample in a study of PD-1 blockade in mismatch repair-deficient tumors. Assay used: immunoSEQ multiplex PCR; TCRdb lists only in-frame clones, some missing. This table holds 75,000 to 85,000 clones, 81% found once. Sequenced here: peripheral blood, sampled 12 weeks after starting pembrolizumab. The receptors come from an adult with mismatch repair-deficient cancer. CDR3s include the opening cysteine and the closing phenylalanine or tryptophan. A D gene is named only where the DNA matches it firmly. Clone size, where shown, is once, few, many, or a class for clones that have expanded.

TRBD1	TRBV7-9	TRBJ1-1	-	TGTGCCAGCAGCTTAGGGCCAGGGGGCTTCACTGAAGCTTTCTTT	CASSLGPGGFTEAFF
TRBD2	TRBV11-2	TRBJ2-1	-	TGTGCCAGCAGCTCGACCCGCGGGGGGGGGCAGTTCTTC	CASSSTRGGGQFF
TRBD1	TRBV11-3	TRBJ2-3	-	TGTGCCAGCAGCCCAGGGGGTCTCGGGGCAGATACGCAGTATTTT	CASSPGGLGADTQYF
-	TRBV6-6	TRBJ2-7	-	TGTGCCAGCAGTTACTCGGAGAACTACGAGCAGTACTTC	CASSYSENYEQYF
TRBD1	TRBV7-3	TRBJ1-4	-	TGTGCCAGCAGCTACGGAGGGGGCCAGGAAAAACTGTTTTTT	CASSYGGGQEKLFF
-	TRBV9	TRBJ1-2	-	TGTGCCAGCAGCGGTAGCCAAGTGGCATATGGCTACACCTTC	CASSGSQVAYGYTF
-	TRBV7-9	TRBJ2-7	-	TGTGCCAGCAGCTTAGTGGATAACCGGTACGAGCAGTACTTC	CASSLVDNRYEQYF
TRBD2	TRBV28	TRBJ2-1	-	TGTGCCAGCAGTTTGGGCGGGAGTCGTTACAATGAGCAGTTCTTC	CASSLGGSRYNEQFF
TRBD1	TRBV25-1	TRBJ2-5	-	TGTGCCAGCAGTGAGCCCAGGGACAGGAGCTCCCAAGAGACCCAGTACTTC	CASSEPRDRSSQETQYF
-	TRBV28	TRBJ1-5	-	TGTGCCAGCAGTTCAGGTCCCAGGAGGAGCAATCAGCCCCAGCATTTT	CASSSGPRRSNQPQHF
TRBD2	TRBV12-5	TRBJ2-1	-	TGTGCTAGTGGTTTTAGTCCAACAGGGGCGGTAATAATGGGCGGGAGGGGCCTTTACAATGAGCAGTTCTTC	CASGFSPTGAVIMGGRGLYNEQFF
-	TRBV6-5	TRBJ1-2	-	TGTGCCAGCAGTGAAGCAGGGAATGGCTACACCTTC	CASSEAGNGYTF
-	TRBV27	TRBJ1-1	-	TGTGCCAGCAGTTTGAGGGAGAACACTGAAGCTTTCTTT	CASSLRENTEAFF
TRBD1	TRBV28	TRBJ1-5	-	TGTGCCAGCAGTCTGACAGGGCCAAATCAGCCCCAGCATTTT	CASSLTGPNQPQHF
-	TRBV11-2	TRBJ2-1	-	TGTGCCAGCAGCTTATCGGGGACGAGGAATGAGCAGTTCTTC	CASSLSGTRNEQFF
TRBD1	TRBV15	TRBJ2-7	-	TGTGCCACCAGCAGAGACAGGGGGCCCTACGAGCAGTACTTC	CATSRDRGPYEQYF
-	TRBV27	TRBJ1-2	once	TGTGCCAGCAGTTTTCGGGGGGGGTATGGCTACACCTTC	CASSFRGGYGYTF
TRBD2	TRBV5-8	TRBJ2-1	-	TGTGCCAGCAGCCAAGTCGCTCTAGCGGGAGGGGCTTACAATGAGCAGTTCTTC	CASSQVALAGGAYNEQFF
-	TRBV6-5	TRBJ2-1	-	TGTGCCAGCAGCCCCGGACCAATAACGGTCGGTGAGCAGTTCTTC	CASSPGPITVGEQFF
TRBD2	TRBV20-1	TRBJ2-7	-	TGCAGTGCTACCGGCGGGGGCGAGCAGTACTTC	CSATGGGEQYF
TRBD2	TRBV19	TRBJ2-1	few	TGTGCCAGTAGTTCCCGACTAGCGGGATCCTACAATGAGCAGTTCTTC	CASSSRLAGSYNEQFF
-	TRBV11-2	TRBJ1-2	-	TGTGCCAGCAGCTTAGGACAGATCTATGGCTACACCTTC	CASSLGQIYGYTF
-	TRBV11-2	TRBJ2-2	-	TGTGCCAGCAGCCCCATTAGCGGAGCGAACACCGGGGAGCTGTTTTTT	CASSPISGANTGELFF
-	TRBV11-3	TRBJ2-1	-	TGTGCCAGCAGCTTACCCGGTCATGAGCAGTTCTTC	CASSLPGHEQFF
-	TRBV19	TRBJ2-7	-	TGTGCCAGCGCCCTTCGGGACCACTACGAGCAGTACTTC	CASALRDHYEQYF
-	TRBV7-2	TRBJ2-1	-	TGTGCCAGCAGCTTTAGGGTAGCCCATGAGCAGTTCTTC	CASSFRVAHEQFF
TRBD2	TRBV13	TRBJ2-1	-	TGTGCCAGCAGGCCTTGGACTAGCGGGAAGTACGGCTACAATGAGCAGTTCTTC	CASRPWTSGKYGYNEQFF
-	TRBV5-4	TRBJ2-1	many	TGTGCCAGCAGCACCAGGGGCTCCTACAATGAGCAGTTCTTC	CASSTRGSYNEQFF
-	TRBV6-4	TRBJ2-1	-	TGTGCCAGCAGCCCGGATCTCAATGAGCAGTTCTTC	CASSPDLNEQFF
-	TRBV7-7	TRBJ2-5	-	TGTGCTAGCAGCGTCGACAGAGAAGAGACCCAGTACTTC	CASSVDREETQYF
-	TRBV7-9	TRBJ2-7	-	TGTGCCAGCAGCAACCCCCTCAAGACAGTCTACGAGCAGTACTTC	CASSNPLKTVYEQYF
TRBD1	TRBV14	TRBJ1-1	few	TGTGCCAGCAGCCAGGTTCCATTTACGGGACAGCGGATGAACACTGAAGCTTTCTTT	CASSQVPFTGQRMNTEAFF
-	TRBV11-2	TRBJ2-7	once	TGTGCCAGCAGCTTAGATGGAACTAAAAACTCCTACGAGCAGTACTTC	CASSLDGTKNSYEQYF
TRBD2	TRBV29-1	TRBJ2-7	-	TGCAGCGTTGAATACCCGGGACTAGCTACTCGCGAGCAGTACTTC	CSVEYPGLATREQYF
-	TRBV30	TRBJ1-4	-	TGTGCCTGGAGTGTCGGGTTGGACAGAGTTTTT	CAWSVGLDRVF
TRBD2	TRBV25-1	TRBJ2-7	-	TGTGCCAGCAGTCCCCCGGGGACTAGCGGAATCTACGAGCAGTACTTC	CASSPPGTSGIYEQYF
-	TRBV6-1	TRBJ1-3	-	TGTGCCAGCAGTGACGACAGGCGCTCTGGAAACACCATATATTTT	CASSDDRRSGNTIYF
TRBD1	TRBV29-1	TRBJ2-7	-	TGCAGCGTTGTTCGGACAGGGAGGTACGAGCAGTACTTC	CSVVRTGRYEQYF
-	TRBV19	TRBJ1-2	-	TGTGCCAGTAGCAACCCTGGCTACACCTTC	CASSNPGYTF
-	TRBV27	TRBJ2-7	-	TGTGCCAGCAGTTTCGGAGGGGGGGAGTACGAGCAGTACTTC	CASSFGGGEYEQYF
-	TRBV27	TRBJ2-6	-	TGTGCCAGCAGTGTCCGGGGAAGGGGCTACTCTGGGGCCAACGTCCTGACTTTC	CASSVRGRGYSGANVLTF